This TCR beta chain was sequenced in a study of shared clonotypes between healthy human individuals. Whole-study results and caveats: The naive CD4 repertoires of a few donors were compared, and approximately 5% of clonotypes were shared.

CDR3 size: 13 residues. Germline CDR1 reads MGHRA; CDR2 reads YSYEKL. Trimming took off 4 bases at V and 4 bases at J, with 8 bases between the two ends. Comment on this clone: Its antigen is currently unknown.

Generated by immunoSEQ multiplex PCR, the TCRdb table keeps only in-frame clones and is missing some. The sample has about 1.1 million clones, approximately 80% seen once; the top ten hold 0.5% to 0.6%. Material: memory CD4+ T cells from PBMCs. Subset: CD45RA-negative fraction. The origin of this receptor is a man aged 18-30 years in good health. Some clones in this sample may be carry-over from other donors' samples. J is TRBJ2-1 and V is TRBV4-1; no clear D. CDR3 in amino acids: CASSLRSYNEQFF. Here the CDR3 DNA reads TGCGCCAGCAGCCTCCGGAGTTACAATGAGCAGTTCTTC.